Below, one T cell receptor beta chain is given with its context. As yet, its antigen is unknown. The data belong to a study of PD-1 blockade in classical Hodgkin lymphoma. Study-level information: Patients were treated with nivolumab at 3 mg/kg, and this was given intravenously every 2 weeks.

Study-wide points: Significant TCR diversity gains by C4D1 occurred in CD4+ but not CD8+ cells. Whoever responded completely had baseline diversity much like that seen in newly diagnosed patients.

Between the trimmed V and J ends, which lost 4 bases and 9 bases, there was a span of 10 bases. Germline V gene sequence: CDR1 MNHNY, CDR2 SVGAGI (reference sequence). CDR3 length equals 12 residues. Every patient experienced relapse after autologous stem cell transplantation, and brentuximab vedotin exposure varied. The table came from immunoSEQ multiplex PCR; TCRdb's copy has only in-frame clones and leaves some out. The sample yields 15,000 to 20,000 clones, roughly 63% seen once. The chain has TRBV6-6 and TRBJ2-1; tentative D call: TRBD2 (6 bases). The sequence derives from a human donor with classical Hodgkin lymphoma. The starting material was peripheral blood mononuclear cells (PBMCs), obtained before the second cycle of nivolumab. CDR3 sequence: CASSSAGSEQFF. The CDR3 DNA sequence: TGTGCCAGCAGTTCCGCCGGGAGTGAGCAGTTCTTC.